This TCR beta chain stems from a study of metastatic and nonmetastatic thyroid tumors. At the level of the study: Repertoire data that came from the blood and tumor or nodule tissue of malignant and benign thyroid patients were compared.

This clone was detected many times. Its antigen remains unidentified. Study conclusions and caveats: Benign nodules were reported to have significantly lower TCR beta diversity than malignant thyroid tumors, in blood and tumor.

All patients were treatment-naive before thyroid surgery. The CDR3 contains 13 residues. The germline CDR1 and CDR2 sequences are MNHNS and SASEGT. The V and J ends lost 3 bases and 3 bases respectively, with 9 bases between them. Original processing methods: Clinicopathological groups of papillary thyroid cancer showed CDR3 differences that were used to build a distant-metastasis classifier. Through MiXCR, TCRdb re-clonotyped the PCR reads. Clone size and V and J calls follow TCRdb, not the original study. The profile covers almost 70,000 clones, with approximately 14% appearing a single time and approximately 7% taken by the ten largest.

This chain links TRBV6-1 with TRBJ2-7; possibly TRBD1 for D (6 bases). The receptor comes from a male donor with papillary thyroid cancer or a benign thyroid nodule (not recorded which). Some clones in this sample may be carry-over from other donors' samples. The sequencing input was blood. The CDR3 DNA reads as TGTGCCAGCAGTGACGAGGGGGTCTACGAGCAGTACGTC. It encodes CASSDEGVYEQYV.